This T cell receptor beta chain was profiled in a study of Ad26.COV2.S vaccination and SARS-CoV-2 variants. At the level of the study: Intramuscular Ad26.COV2.S at 5x10^10 or 1x10^11 viral particles. Study-wide results and limits: Researchers cautioned that TCR breadth and depth analyses may have underestimated total T cell responses.

The CDR3 sequence is 15 residues long. Germline V CDR1 and CDR2: SGDLS, YYNGEE. Between the trimmed V and J ends, which lost 4 bases and 3 bases, there was a span of 15 bases. As to treatment: around 19 received Ad26.COV2.S at low or high dose, single or two shots; 5 received placebo; per-sample allocation not given. Day 63 after the first injection of vaccine or placebo was the sampling time. This vaccine is an Ad26 vector that expresses the Wuhan-strain SARS-CoV-2 spike. On this clone itself: Its antigen is unknown.

The table came from immunoSEQ multiplex PCR; TCRdb's copy has only in-frame clones and leaves some out. The table shows roughly 680,000 clones, with roughly nine tenths occurring only once. The J gene is TRBJ2-3, the V gene TRBV9; unclear D gene. The sample consisted of peripheral blood, taken in a trial of Ad26.COV2.S vaccine versus placebo. The sequence derives from a person between 18 and 65 years old who received the Ad26.COV2.S COVID-19 vaccine or a placebo. The CDR3 sequence: CASSLTRLGTDTQYF. DNA of the CDR3: TGTGCCAGCAGCCTAACCCGGTTGGGGACAGATACGCAGTATTTT.